This T cell receptor beta chain emerged from a study of T-cell memory formation after mild COVID-19. The overall study: Each donor largely had its own TCR clusters.

The CDR3 spans 11 residues. V gave up 7 bases and J gave up 4 bases, with 8 bases separating them. Germline-derived CDR1 and CDR2 are MNHNS and SASEGT. About this clonotype: The antigen remains unidentified.

Study findings and constraints: Memory from before infection featured some responding clones, which suggests cross-reactive memory joined.

Constant-segment primers served in 5'RACE that generated TCR alpha and TCR beta cDNA libraries bearing sample barcodes and UMIs. MiXCR was run by TCRdb on the 5' RACE reads, yielding one entry per CDR3 protein. The table includes a few hundred thousand distinct CDR3 sequences, roughly 15% detected once. The chain carries TRBV6-1 and TRBJ2-7; D is perhaps TRBD1 (6 bases). The source of this sequence is a man younger than 35 who had mild COVID-19 (a few samples of this study predate the infection). Cell type and time point are not known. The specimen was PBMCs or a T cell subset sorted from them (not recorded which). The CDR3 DNA reads TGTGCCAGCATGACAGGATACGAGCAGTACTTC. Its protein product is CASMTGYEQYF.